This T cell receptor beta chain was obtained from a study of blood T cell repertoires in COVID-19. Study-wide background: Samples representing acute and convalescent COVID-19 were sourced from the United States, Italy and Spain. T cells, B-cell-depleted T cells, or PBMCs provided the cDNA or gDNA that served as material.

Source study methods: Amplification with reference gene primers provided the estimates of nucleated cell counts. The data were produced by immunoSEQ multiplex PCR, yet TCRdb's version contains in-frame clones alone and is incomplete. The V and J calls and clone size were taken over from that table, and D and trimming were inferred from the DNA. The sample consists of roughly 100,000 clones, around 85% of them appearing once. Germline CDR1 LNHDA, CDR2 SQIVND (reference sequence). The CDR3 totals 14 residues. V lost 5 bases and J lost 7; bases outside the gene matches: 7. The sample taken for sequencing was peripheral blood. The chain carries TRBV19 and TRBJ1-5; 8 bases map to TRBD1. The origin of this receptor is a man between 70 and 80 years old with active or convalescent COVID-19. The CDR3 coding sequence is TGTGCCAGTAGTGACCACAGGGGGGGGCAGCCCCAGCATTTT. Amino acid sequence: CASSDHRGGQPQHF.